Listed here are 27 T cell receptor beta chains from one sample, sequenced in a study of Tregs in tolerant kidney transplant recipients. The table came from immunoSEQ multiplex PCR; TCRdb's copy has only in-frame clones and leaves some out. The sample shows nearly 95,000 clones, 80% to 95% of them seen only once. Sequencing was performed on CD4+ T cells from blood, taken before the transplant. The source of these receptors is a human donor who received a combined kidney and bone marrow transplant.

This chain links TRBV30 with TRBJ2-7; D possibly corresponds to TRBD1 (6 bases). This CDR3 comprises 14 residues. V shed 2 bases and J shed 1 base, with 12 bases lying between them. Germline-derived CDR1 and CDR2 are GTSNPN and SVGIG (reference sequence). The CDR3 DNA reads TGTGCCTGGAGTTCCCCGGACAGTTCCTACGAGCAGTACTTC. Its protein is CAWSSPDSSYEQYF.

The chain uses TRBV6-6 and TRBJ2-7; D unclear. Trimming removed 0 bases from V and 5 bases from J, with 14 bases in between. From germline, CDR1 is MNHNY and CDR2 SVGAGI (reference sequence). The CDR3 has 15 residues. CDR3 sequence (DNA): TGTGCCAGCAGTTACTCGATCTGGCATCGGGACGAGCAGTACTTC. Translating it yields CASSYSIWHRDEQYF.

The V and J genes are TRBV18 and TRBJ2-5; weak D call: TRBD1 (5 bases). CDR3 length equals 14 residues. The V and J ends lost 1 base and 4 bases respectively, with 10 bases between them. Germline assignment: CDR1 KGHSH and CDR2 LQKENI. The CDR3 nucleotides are TGTGCCAGCTCACCACTACAAACAGGAGAGACCCAGTACTTC. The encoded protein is CASSPLQTGETQYF.

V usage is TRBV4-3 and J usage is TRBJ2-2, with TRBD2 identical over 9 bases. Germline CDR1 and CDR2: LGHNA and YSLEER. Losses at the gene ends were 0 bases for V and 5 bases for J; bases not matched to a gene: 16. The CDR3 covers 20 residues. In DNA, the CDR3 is TGCGCCAGCAGCCAAGATTGGATAGGGCTAGCGGGACCAGGAACCGGGGAGCTGTTTTTT. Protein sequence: CASSQDWIGLAGPGTGELFF.

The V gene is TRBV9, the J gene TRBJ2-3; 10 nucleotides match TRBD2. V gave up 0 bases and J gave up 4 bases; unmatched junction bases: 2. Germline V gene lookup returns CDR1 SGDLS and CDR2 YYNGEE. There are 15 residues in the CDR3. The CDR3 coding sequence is TGTGCCAGCAGCGTAGGACTAGCGGGCCCAGATACGCAGTATTTT. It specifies CASSVGLAGPDTQYF.

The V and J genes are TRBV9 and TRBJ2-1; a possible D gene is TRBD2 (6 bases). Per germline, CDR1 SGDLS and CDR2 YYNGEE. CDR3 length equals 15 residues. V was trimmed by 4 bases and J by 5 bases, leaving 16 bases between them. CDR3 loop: CASSREWGGNNEQFF. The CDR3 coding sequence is TGTGCCAGCAGCCGTGAGTGGGGAGGAAACAATGAGCAGTTCTTC.

CDR3: CASSIGGQPPNYGYTF. CDR3 in DNA: TGTGCCAGTAGTATAGGGGGACAGCCACCGAACTATGGCTACACCTTC. The chain carries TRBV19 and TRBJ1-2; 7 bases are shared with TRBD1. Germline lookup yields CDR1 LNHDA and CDR2 SQIVND (reference sequence). CDR3 length: 16 residues. V was pared by 1 base and J by 2 bases, with 7 bases of the junction left unmatched.

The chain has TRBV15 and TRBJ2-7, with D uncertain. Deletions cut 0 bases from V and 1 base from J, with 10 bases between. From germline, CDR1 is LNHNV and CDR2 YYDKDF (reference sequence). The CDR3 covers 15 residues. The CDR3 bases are TGTGCCACCAGCAGAGAGGTTTCTATGTCCTACGAGCAGTACTTC. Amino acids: CATSREVSMSYEQYF.

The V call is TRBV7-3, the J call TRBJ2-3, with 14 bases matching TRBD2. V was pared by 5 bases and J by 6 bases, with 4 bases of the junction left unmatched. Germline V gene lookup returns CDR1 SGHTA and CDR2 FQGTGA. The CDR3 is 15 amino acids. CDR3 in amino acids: CASSRRTSGRDTQYF. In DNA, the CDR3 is TGTGCCAGCAGCCGTCGGACTAGCGGGAGGGATACGCAGTATTTT.

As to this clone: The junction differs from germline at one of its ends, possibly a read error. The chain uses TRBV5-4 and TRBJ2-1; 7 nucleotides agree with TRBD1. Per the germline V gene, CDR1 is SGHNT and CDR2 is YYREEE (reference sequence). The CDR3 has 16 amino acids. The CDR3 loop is CASSLPTGWGNNGQFF. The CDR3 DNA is TGTGCCAGCAGCTTGCCGACAGGGTGGGGGAACAATGGGCAGTTCTTC.

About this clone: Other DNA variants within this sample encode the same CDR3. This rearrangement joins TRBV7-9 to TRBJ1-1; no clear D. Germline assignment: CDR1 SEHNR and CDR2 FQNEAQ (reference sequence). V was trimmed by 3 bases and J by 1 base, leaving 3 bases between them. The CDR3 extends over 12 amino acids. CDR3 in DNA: TGTGCCAGCAGCTTCAGGAACACTGAAGCTTTCTTT. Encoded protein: CASSFRNTEAFF.

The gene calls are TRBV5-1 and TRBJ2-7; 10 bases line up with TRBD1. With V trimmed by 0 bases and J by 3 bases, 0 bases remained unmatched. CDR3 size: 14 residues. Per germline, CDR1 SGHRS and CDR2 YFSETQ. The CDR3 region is CASSLGTGGYEQYF. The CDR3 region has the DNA TGCGCCAGCAGCTTGGGGACAGGGGGCTACGAGCAGTACTTC.

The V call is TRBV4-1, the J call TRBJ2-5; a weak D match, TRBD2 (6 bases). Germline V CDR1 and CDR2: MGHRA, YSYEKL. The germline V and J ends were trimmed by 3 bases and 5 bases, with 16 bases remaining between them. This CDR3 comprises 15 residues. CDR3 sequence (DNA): TGCGCCAGCAGCCAGGAGGGGTTCCTCCGTGAGACCCAGTACTTC. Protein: CASSQEGFLRETQYF.

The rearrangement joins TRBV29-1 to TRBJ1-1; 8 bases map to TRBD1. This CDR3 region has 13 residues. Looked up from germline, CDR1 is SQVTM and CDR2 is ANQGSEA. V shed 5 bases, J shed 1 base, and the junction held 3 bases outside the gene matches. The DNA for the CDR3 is TGCAGCGTTCATGGGACAGGGAACACTGAAGCTTTCTTT. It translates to CSVHGTGNTEAFF.

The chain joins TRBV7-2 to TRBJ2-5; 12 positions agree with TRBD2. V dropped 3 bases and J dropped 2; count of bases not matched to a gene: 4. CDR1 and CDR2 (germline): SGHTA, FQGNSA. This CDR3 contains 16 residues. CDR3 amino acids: CASSFRLAGGQETQYF. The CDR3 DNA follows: TGTGCCAGCAGCTTCCGGCTAGCGGGGGGGCAAGAGACCCAGTACTTC. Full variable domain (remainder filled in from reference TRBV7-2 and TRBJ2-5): GAGVSQSPSNKVTEKGKDVELRCDPISGHTALYWYRQSLGQGLEFLIYFQGNSAPDKSGLPSDRFSAERTGGSVSTLTIQRTQQEDSAVYLCASSFRLAGGQETQYFGPGTRLLVL.

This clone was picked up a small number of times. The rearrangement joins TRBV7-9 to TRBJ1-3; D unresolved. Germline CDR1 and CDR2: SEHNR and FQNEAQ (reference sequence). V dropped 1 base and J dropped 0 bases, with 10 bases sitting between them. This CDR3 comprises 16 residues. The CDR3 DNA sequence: TGTGCCAGCAGCTTAGTTAACGGTATCTCTGGAAACACCATATATTTT. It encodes CASSLVNGISGNTIYF.

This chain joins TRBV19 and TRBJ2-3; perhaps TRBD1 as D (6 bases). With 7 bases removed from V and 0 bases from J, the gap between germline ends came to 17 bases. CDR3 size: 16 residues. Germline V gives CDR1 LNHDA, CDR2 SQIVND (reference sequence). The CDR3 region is CASTDRPFFSTDTQYF. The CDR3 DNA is TGTGCCAGTACCGACAGGCCCTTCTTTAGCACAGATACGCAGTATTTT. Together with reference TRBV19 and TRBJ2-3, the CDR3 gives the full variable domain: DGGITQSPKYLFRKEGQNVTLSCEQNLNHDAMYWYRQDPGQGLRLIYYSQIVNDFQKGDIAEGYSVSREKKESFPLTVTSAQKNPTAFYLCASTDRPFFSTDTQYFGPGTRLTVL.

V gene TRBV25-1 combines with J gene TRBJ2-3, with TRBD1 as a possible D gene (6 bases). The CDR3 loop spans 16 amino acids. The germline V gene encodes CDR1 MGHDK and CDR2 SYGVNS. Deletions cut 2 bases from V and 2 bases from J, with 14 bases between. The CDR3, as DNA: TGTGCCAGCAGTGAAAGGGGCAGGGGACCCACAGATACGCAGTATTTT. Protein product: CASSERGRGPTDTQYF.

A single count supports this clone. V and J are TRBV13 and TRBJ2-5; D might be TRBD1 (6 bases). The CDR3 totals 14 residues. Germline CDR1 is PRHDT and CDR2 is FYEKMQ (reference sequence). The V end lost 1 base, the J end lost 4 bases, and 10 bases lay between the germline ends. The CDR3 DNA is TGTGCCAGCAGCTTAGCTTCCAGGGGAGAGACCCAGTACTTC. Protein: CASSLASRGETQYF.

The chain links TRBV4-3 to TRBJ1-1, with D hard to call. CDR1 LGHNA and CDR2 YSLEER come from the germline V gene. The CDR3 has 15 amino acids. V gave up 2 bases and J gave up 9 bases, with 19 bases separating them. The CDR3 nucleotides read TGCGCCAGCAGCCAAATCCTCCTCCCGGTGGTCCAAGCTTTCTTT. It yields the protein CASSQILLPVVQAFF.

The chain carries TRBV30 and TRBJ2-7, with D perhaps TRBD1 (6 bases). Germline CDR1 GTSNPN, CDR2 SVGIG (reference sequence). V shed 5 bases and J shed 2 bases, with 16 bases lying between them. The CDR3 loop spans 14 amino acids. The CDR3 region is CAWQRTETPYEQYF. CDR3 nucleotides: TGTGCCTGGCAGAGGACAGAAACCCCCTACGAGCAGTACTTC.

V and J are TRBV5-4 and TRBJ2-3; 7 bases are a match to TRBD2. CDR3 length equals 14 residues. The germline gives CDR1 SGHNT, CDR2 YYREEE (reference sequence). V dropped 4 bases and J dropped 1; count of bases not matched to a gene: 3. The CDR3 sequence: CASSQGLGTDTQYF. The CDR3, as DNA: TGTGCCAGCAGCCAAGGACTAGGCACAGATACGCAGTATTTT.

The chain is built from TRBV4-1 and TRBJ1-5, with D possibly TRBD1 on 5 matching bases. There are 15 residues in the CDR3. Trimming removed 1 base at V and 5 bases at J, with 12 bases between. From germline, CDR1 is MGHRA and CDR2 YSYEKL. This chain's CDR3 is CASSQVGWGDQPQHF. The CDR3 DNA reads TGCGCCAGCAGCCAAGTGGGCTGGGGGGATCAGCCCCAGCATTTT.

The DNA for the CDR3 is TGTGCCAGCAGCGTCCAAGCCGGGACGAACACCGGGGAGCTGTTTTTT. The encoded protein is CASSVQAGTNTGELFF. The chain is built from TRBV9 and TRBJ2-2, with a weak D call TRBD2 (5 bases). There are 16 residues in the CDR3. CDR1 and CDR2 from the germline V gene are SGDLS and YYNGEE. V was shortened by 2 bases and J by 0 bases, with 11 bases between the two germline ends.

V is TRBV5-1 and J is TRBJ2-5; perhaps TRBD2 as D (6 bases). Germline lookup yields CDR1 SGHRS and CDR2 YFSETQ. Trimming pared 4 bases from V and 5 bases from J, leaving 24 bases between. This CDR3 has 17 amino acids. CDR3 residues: CASSPYFGSSEVETQYF. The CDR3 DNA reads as TGCGCCAGCAGCCCCTACTTTGGGTCTAGCGAGGTGGAGACCCAGTACTTC.

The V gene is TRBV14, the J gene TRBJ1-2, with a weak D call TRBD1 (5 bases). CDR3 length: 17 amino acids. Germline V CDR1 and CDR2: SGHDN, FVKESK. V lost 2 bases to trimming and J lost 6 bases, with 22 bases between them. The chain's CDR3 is CASSQFLQGTLTHGYTF. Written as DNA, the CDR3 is TGTGCCAGCAGCCAATTTCTGCAGGGTACCCTTACCCATGGCTACACCTTC.

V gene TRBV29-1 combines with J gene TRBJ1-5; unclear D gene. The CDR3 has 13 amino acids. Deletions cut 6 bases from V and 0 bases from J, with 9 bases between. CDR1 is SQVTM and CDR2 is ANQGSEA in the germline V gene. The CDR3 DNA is TGCAGCGTGGCCGACACTAGCAATCAGCCCCAGCATTTT. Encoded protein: CSVADTSNQPQHF. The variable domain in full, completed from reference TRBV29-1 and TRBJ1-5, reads SAVISQKPSRDICQRGTSLTIQCQVDSQVTMMFWYRQQPGQSLTLIATANQGSEATYESGFVIDKFPISRPNLTFSTLTVSNMSPEDSSIYLCSVADTSNQPQHFGDGTRLSIL.